These 8 T cell receptor beta chains came from one sample sequenced in a study of blood T cell repertoires in COVID-19. Only in-frame clones appear in the TCRdb table, and some are missing; sequencing was by immunoSEQ multiplex PCR. The sample contains 210,000 or so clones, approximately 83% of which appear only once. Sequenced sample: PBMCs or T cells enriched from blood (not recorded which). The receptors here all came from a woman aged 50 to 65 who had been exposed to COVID-19.

This rearrangement joins TRBV10-3 to TRBJ1-6; TRBD1 agrees at 7 bases. V was clipped by 4 bases and J by 7 bases; unmatched bases: 7. Germline V CDR1 and CDR2: ENHRY, SYGVKD. CDR3 length equals 15 residues. The CDR3 sequence is CAISANRGGNSPLHF. The CDR3 DNA follows: TGTGCCATCAGTGCTAACAGGGGAGGAAATTCACCCCTCCACTTT.

This clone showed up just once. The chain has TRBV19 and TRBJ1-5, with a tentative D call TRBD1 (6 bases). The V gene's germline CDR1 is LNHDA and CDR2 SQIVND (reference sequence). CDR3 length: 13 residues. Trimming removed 6 bases from V and 5 bases from J, with 11 bases in between. The CDR3 bases are TGTGCCAGTAGCACACAGGGTGATCAGCCCCAGCATTTT. Translating it yields CASSTQGDQPQHF.

The chain couples TRBV5-1 to TRBJ1-1; D is possibly TRBD1 (6 bases). CDR1 and CDR2 from the germline V gene are SGHRS and YFSETQ. Trimming pared 1 base from V and 3 bases from J, leaving 10 bases between. The CDR3 runs 14 residues. For the CDR3, the DNA is TGCGCCAGCAGCTTGAATCCAGGGGACACTGAAGCTTTCTTT. It specifies CASSLNPGDTEAFF.

This clone was picked up one time. The CDR3 region is CASSIQPPSGEQFF. CDR3 bases: TGTGCCAGTAGTATCCAGCCCCCTAGCGGTGAGCAGTTCTTC. This rearrangement joins TRBV19 to TRBJ2-1; TRBD2 matches 7 bases. Germline V CDR1 and CDR2: LNHDA, SQIVND (reference sequence). This CDR3 contains 14 residues. Germline trimming cut 3 bases from V and 9 bases from J; bases unmatched to any gene: 8.

The CDR3 DNA follows: TGTGCCAGCAGTCGGTCCCCAGCGCCGCAAGAGACCCAGTACTTC. Amino acids: CASSRSPAPQETQYF. This chain joins TRBV27 and TRBJ2-5, with D unresolved. V was clipped by 5 bases and J by 2 bases, with 15 bases between them. This CDR3 contains 15 residues. Germline lookup yields CDR1 MNHEY and CDR2 SMNVEV (reference sequence).

The gene calls are TRBV6-4 and TRBJ2-7; no clear D. This CDR3 comprises 15 residues. Germline V gene sequence: CDR1 MRHNA, CDR2 SNTAGT. Trimming removed 2 bases at V and 2 bases at J, with 13 bases between. The CDR3 sequence is CASSDRGQRTYEQYF. Here the CDR3 DNA reads TGTGCCAGCAGTGACCGAGGCCAGCGAACCTACGAGCAGTACTTC.

The rearrangement joins TRBV19 to TRBJ1-3; 7 positions agree with TRBD1. Germline-derived CDR1 and CDR2 are LNHDA and SQIVND (reference sequence). There are 19 residues in the CDR3. With V trimmed by 6 bases and J by 0 bases, 17 bases remained unmatched. CDR3 region: CASRSLRDSSSYSGNTIYF. The CDR3 DNA is TGTGCCAGTAGGTCCCTCCGGGACAGTTCATCTTACTCTGGAAACACCATATATTTT.

The chain is built from TRBV3-1 (or the pseudogene TRBV3-2) and TRBJ1-6; 9 bases line up with TRBD1. V dropped 4 bases and J dropped 3; count of bases not matched to a gene: 10. The CDR3 totals 18 residues. Germline V gene data show CDR1 as LGHDT and CDR2 as YNNKEL (reference sequence). CDR3 coding DNA: TGTGCCAGCAGCCCAAGGGGGACAGGGCTTATCTATAATTCACCCCTCCACTTT. Its protein product is CASSPRGTGLIYNSPLHF.